The source of this TCR beta chain is a study of T-cell memory formation after mild COVID-19. Study-wide points: CD4+ bias marked clones expanding day 15 to 37, unlike balanced contracting clones. Researchers report contracting CD4+ clones mostly in CM and EM, with CD8+ clones in EMRA. Specificity for SARS-CoV-2 was not confirmed among the second-wave clones peaking on day 37.

In germline, CDR1 is SGHAT, CDR2 FQNNGV. The CDR3 length is 14 residues. Deletions cut 6 bases from V and 1 base from J, with 9 bases between. This clonotype was counted a few times. What it binds is not known. 5'RACE primed at constant segments yielded TCR alpha and TCR beta cDNA libraries bearing sample barcodes and UMIs. TCRdb re-called the 5' RACE reads through MiXCR, storing one row per CDR3 protein. The data show approximately 180,000 distinct CDR3 sequences, with about a sixth seen just once and roughly 1.9% held by the top ten. The chain joins TRBV11-2 to TRBJ1-4; D remains ambiguous. Sequenced input: PBMCs or a T cell subset sorted from them (not recorded which). The sequence came from an adult woman who had mild COVID-19 (a few samples of this study predate the infection). Cell type and time point are not known. Here the CDR3 DNA reads TGTGCCAGCAGAAGGGTGGGAACTAATGAAAAACTGTTTTTT. Its protein product is CASRRVGTNEKLFF.